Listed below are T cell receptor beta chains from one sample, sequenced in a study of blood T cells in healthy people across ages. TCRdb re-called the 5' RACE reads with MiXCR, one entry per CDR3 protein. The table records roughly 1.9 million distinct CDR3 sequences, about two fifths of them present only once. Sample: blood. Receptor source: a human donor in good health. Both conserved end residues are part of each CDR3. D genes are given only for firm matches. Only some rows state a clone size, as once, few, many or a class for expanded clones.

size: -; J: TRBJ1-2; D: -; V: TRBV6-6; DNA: TGTGCCAGCAGCCCCAGGGGAGGGACGTGGGGCTACACCTTC; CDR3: CASSPRGGTWGYTF
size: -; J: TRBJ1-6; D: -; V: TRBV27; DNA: TGTGCCAGCAGTTTTAGGCAGGGAAGGTCCTATAATTCACCCCTCCACTTT; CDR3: CASSFRQGRSYNSPLHF
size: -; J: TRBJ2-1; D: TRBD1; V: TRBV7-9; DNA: TGTGCCAGCAGCCCACCCGGACAGGGCGGTGAGCAGTTCTTC; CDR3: CASSPPGQGGEQFF
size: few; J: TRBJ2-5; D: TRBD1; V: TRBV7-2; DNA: TGTGCCAGCAGCTACGACAGGGGAAGGAAGACCCAGTACTTC; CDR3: CASSYDRGRKTQYF
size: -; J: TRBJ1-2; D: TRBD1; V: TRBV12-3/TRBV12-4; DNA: TGTGCCAGCAGCTATCAAAGCAGGGGGGTCTATGGCTACACCTTC; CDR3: CASSYQSRGVYGYTF
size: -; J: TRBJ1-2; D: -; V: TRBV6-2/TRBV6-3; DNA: TGTGCCAGCACCAGCGACAGGCGCCCCTATGGCTACACCTTC; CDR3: CASTSDRRPYGYTF
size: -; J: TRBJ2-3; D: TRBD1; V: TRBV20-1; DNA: TGCAGTGCTAGAGTACCAGGGGGAGATACGCAGTATTTT; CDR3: CSARVPGGDTQYF
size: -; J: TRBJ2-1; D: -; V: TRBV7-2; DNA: TGTGCCAGCAGCAAGGAACTAGCTGAGCAGTTCTTC; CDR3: CASSKELAEQFF
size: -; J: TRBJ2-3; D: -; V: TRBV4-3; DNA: TGCGCCAGCAGCCAAGATTCAGGGTTCACAGATACGCAGTATTTT; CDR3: CASSQDSGFTDTQYF
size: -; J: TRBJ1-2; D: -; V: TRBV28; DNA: TGTGCCGGCAGGGAGGGCAGGAACTATGGCTACACCTTC; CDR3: CAGREGRNYGYTF
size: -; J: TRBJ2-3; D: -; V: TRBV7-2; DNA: TGTGCCAGCAGCTTAGTGGGGGGTTTTACAGATACGCGGTATTTT; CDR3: CASSLVGGFTDTRYF
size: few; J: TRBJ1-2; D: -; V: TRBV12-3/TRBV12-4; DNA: TGTGCCAGCAGTTTCGGCAGACCGGCGGGCTACACCTTC; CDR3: CASSFGRPAGYTF
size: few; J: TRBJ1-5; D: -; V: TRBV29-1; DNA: TGCAGCGTTAAGCGGGACTCCGGGCCGAATCAGCCCCAGCATTTT; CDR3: CSVKRDSGPNQPQHF
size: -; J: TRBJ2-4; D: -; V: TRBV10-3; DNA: TGTGCCATCAGAAGCTCAGGGTATGACATTCAGTACTTC; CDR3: CAIRSSGYDIQYF
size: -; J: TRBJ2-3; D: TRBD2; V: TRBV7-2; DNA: TGTGCCAGCAGCACCCGACTAGCGGGGGTCACAGATACGCAGTATTTT; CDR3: CASSTRLAGVTDTQYF
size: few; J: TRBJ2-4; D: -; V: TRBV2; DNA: TGTGCCAGCCACAGGGATACCAAAAACATTCAGTACTTC; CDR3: CASHRDTKNIQYF
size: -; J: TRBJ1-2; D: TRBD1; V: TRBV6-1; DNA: TGTGCCAGCAGTGAACGGGACAGAATTGGCTACACCTTC; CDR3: CASSERDRIGYTF
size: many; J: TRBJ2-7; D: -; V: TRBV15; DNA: -; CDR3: CATSRVFGPGSYEQYF
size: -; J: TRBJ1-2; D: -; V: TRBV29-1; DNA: TGCAGCGTTAAAGAATTAAGCAGGGACCCGTATGGCTACACCTTC; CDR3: CSVKELSRDPYGYTF
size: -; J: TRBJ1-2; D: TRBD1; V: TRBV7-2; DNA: TGTGCCAGCAGCTTAAGGACAGGGCCGGATGGCTACACCTTC; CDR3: CASSLRTGPDGYTF
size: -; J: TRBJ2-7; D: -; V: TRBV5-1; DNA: TGCGCCAGCAGCTCCGGACTCGTTGACGAGCAGTACTTC; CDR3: CASSSGLVDEQYF
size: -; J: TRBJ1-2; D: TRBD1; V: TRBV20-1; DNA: TGCAGTGCCTTTGCCGGGACAGGGATGACCGGCTACACCTTC; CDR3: CSAFAGTGMTGYTF
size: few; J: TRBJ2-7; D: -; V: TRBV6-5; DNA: TGTGCCAGCAGTTACTCAGGAAACAGGTTCTCCTACGAGCAGTACTTC; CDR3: CASSYSGNRFSYEQYF
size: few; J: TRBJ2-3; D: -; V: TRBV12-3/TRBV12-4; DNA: TGTGCCAGCAGAGAGACTGTAAACCTAAGCACAGATACGCAGTATTTT; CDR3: CASRETVNLSTDTQYF
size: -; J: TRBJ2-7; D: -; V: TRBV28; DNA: TGTGCCAGCAATGACAGGCCGTCCTACGAGCAGTACTTC; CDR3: CASNDRPSYEQYF
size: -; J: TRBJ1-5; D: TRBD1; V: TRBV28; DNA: TGTGCCTGCAGTTCTGGGACAGGGACTCAGCCCCAGCATTTT; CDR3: CACSSGTGTQPQHF
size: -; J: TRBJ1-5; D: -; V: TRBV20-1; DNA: TGCAGTGCTAGCTTCTCTAGACCAGGTCCTCAGCCCCAGCATTTT; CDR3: CSASFSRPGPQPQHF
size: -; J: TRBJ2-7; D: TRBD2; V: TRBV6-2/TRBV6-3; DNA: TGTGCCAGCAGTTACTCGATCCCCGGACTAGCATACGAGCAGTACTTC; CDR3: CASSYSIPGLAYEQYF
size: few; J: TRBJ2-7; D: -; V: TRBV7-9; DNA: TGTGCCAGCAGCTTAGCAGGACGGGACGGTTCCTACGAGCAGTACTTC; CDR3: CASSLAGRDGSYEQYF
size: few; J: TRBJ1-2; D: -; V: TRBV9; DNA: TGTGCCAGCAGCTCCCCTGGTGAGGCAGGGGATGGCTACACCTTC; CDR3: CASSSPGEAGDGYTF
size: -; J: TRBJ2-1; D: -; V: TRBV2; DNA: TGTGCCATCCAGACGGGCTACAATGAGCAGTTCTTC; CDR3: CAIQTGYNEQFF
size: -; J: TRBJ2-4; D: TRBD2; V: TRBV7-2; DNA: TGTGCCAACAAAACGGGACTAGCGGGATCTCTAGCCAAAAATATTCAGTACTTC; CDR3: CANKTGLAGSLAKNIQYF
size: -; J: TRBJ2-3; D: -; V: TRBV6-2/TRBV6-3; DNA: TGTGCCAGCAGATTCCGAGGGGGGCGGACCCCCACAGATACGCAGTATTTT; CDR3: CASRFRGGRTPTDTQYF
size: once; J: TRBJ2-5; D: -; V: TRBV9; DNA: TGTGCCAGCAGCGTAGAGGTCGGGTTCGAAGAGACCCAGTACTTC; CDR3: CASSVEVGFEETQYF
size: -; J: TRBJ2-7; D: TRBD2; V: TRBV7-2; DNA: TGTACCAGCGCCCAGCGGGGGGGAGCCTACGAGCAGTACTTC; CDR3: CTSAQRGGAYEQYF
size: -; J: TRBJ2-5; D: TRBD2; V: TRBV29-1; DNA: TGCAGCGTCTTATTAGCGGGGCAAGAGACCCAGTACTTC; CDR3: CSVLLAGQETQYF
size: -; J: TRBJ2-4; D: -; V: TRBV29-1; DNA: TGCAGCGCCAGATTCTCAGGAAAGATAGCCAAAAACATTCAGTACTTC; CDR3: CSARFSGKIAKNIQYF
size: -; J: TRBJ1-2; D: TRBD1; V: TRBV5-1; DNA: TGCGCCAGCAGCTTGGAGGGACAGGGGGCCTACACCTTC; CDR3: CASSLEGQGAYTF